The next 25 T cell receptor beta chains were all read from a single sample in a study of radiotherapy plus CTLA-4 blockade in lung cancer. Profiled with immunoSEQ multiplex PCR; TCRdb holds only in-frame clones, not every one. The data show more than 25,000 clones, around three quarters seen once. Sequencing was performed on peripheral blood, taken from a patient treated with radiotherapy plus ipilimumab. The origin of the receptors is a human donor with non-small cell lung cancer that progressed on radiotherapy plus ipilimumab.

J is TRBJ1-3 and V is TRBV27; no reliable D call. V lost 5 bases, J lost 0 bases, and 11 bases lay in between. Germline V gene sequence: CDR1 MNHEY, CDR2 SMNVEV (reference sequence). The CDR3 is 15 amino acids. The CDR3 nucleotides read TGTGCCAGCAGTCTGACTGCTACCTCTGGAAACACCATATATTTT. Amino acid sequence: CASSLTATSGNTIYF.

The chain is built from TRBV11-2 and TRBJ1-1, with 7 bases aligning to TRBD1. This CDR3 is built from 14 residues. Germline V lookup: CDR1 SGHAT, CDR2 FQNNGV. Trimming removed 5 bases from V and 4 bases from J; junction bases left unmatched: 7. CDR3 sequence: CASSVNRGGTEAFF. DNA for the CDR3: TGTGCCAGCAGCGTAAACAGGGGTGGCACTGAAGCTTTCTTT.

The chain has TRBV28 and TRBJ1-2; D ambiguous. The germline V gene encodes CDR1 MDHEN and CDR2 SYDVKM. CDR3 length equals 12 residues. Trimming took off 3 bases at V and 7 bases at J, with 9 bases between the two ends. CDR3 in DNA: TGTGCCAGCAGTTTTCCCCCGGGTGGCTACACCTTC. It encodes CASSFPPGGYTF.

The genes are TRBV28 and TRBJ1-5, with no clear D. The CDR3 is made up of 16 amino acids. Germline V CDR1 and CDR2: MDHEN, SYDVKM. Trimming took 5 bases from V and 3 from J, leaving 17 bases between them. DNA of the CDR3: TGTGCCAGCAGTCCCGGGCACCAAAACCACAATCAGCCCCAGCATTTT. Translated, it gives CASSPGHQNHNQPQHF.

The chain uses TRBV13 and TRBJ2-7; 8 bases line up with TRBD1. V lost 0 bases and J lost 3; bases outside the gene matches: 4. Germline CDR1 is PRHDT and CDR2 is FYEKMQ (reference sequence). The CDR3 sequence is 15 residues long. The CDR3: CASSLGQGVGYEQYF. The CDR3, as DNA: TGTGCCAGCAGCTTAGGACAGGGGGTGGGCTACGAGCAGTACTTC.

The V call is TRBV11-2, the J call TRBJ2-3; D gene unclear. V was pared by 0 bases and J by 2 bases, with 9 bases between. The germline V gene encodes CDR1 SGHAT and CDR2 FQNNGV. The CDR3 is 15 residues long. CDR3 nucleotides: TGTGCCAGCAGCTTAGACTGGGCGATCACAGATACGCAGTATTTT. This codes for CASSLDWAITDTQYF.

The chain has TRBV9 and TRBJ1-3, with D unresolved. The CDR3 totals 15 residues. Germline V gives CDR1 SGDLS, CDR2 YYNGEE. Trimming cost V 0 bases and J 2 bases, with 9 bases left between them. The CDR3 spells CASSVGSTAGNTIYF. In nucleotides, the CDR3 is TGTGCCAGCAGCGTAGGGTCCACAGCTGGAAACACCATATATTTT.

This rearrangement joins TRBV9 to TRBJ1-1; the D is unclear. The CDR3 contains 14 residues. Germline V gene data show CDR1 as SGDLS and CDR2 as YYNGEE. V was clipped by 5 bases and J by 0 bases, with 11 bases between them. CDR3 sequence (DNA): TGTGCCAGCAGTGAAGAAGGTTTGAACACTGAAGCTTTCTTT. Protein product: CASSEEGLNTEAFF.

Only a few counts were recorded for this clone. The gene calls are TRBV7-3 and TRBJ2-6; D is ambiguous. There are 16 residues in the CDR3. The germline gives CDR1 SGHTA, CDR2 FQGTGA. The V end was cut by 2 bases, the J end by 0 bases, with 8 bases between. CDR3 DNA sequence: TGTGCCAGCAGCTTAGTCGACCCCTCTGGGGCCAACGTCCTGACTTTC. Encoded protein: CASSLVDPSGANVLTF.

The chain recombines TRBV19 with TRBJ2-5; D may match TRBD1 or TRBD2 (5 bases each). Trimming cost V 3 bases and J 5 bases, with 13 bases left between them. Germline-derived CDR1 and CDR2 are LNHDA and SQIVND (reference sequence). CDR3 length: 14 residues. The CDR3 coding sequence is TGTGCCAGTAGTATCCGAGGGGAAGTGGAGACCCAGTACTTC. This encodes CASSIRGEVETQYF.

This clone was seen more than once but under ten times. The chain carries TRBV4-1 and TRBJ2-1; the D gene is possibly TRBD1 (6 bases). CDR1 MGHRA and CDR2 YSYEKL come from the germline V gene. Trimming took 1 base from V and 7 from J, leaving 8 bases between them. The CDR3 contains 13 residues. The CDR3 DNA reads TGCGCCAGCAGCCAAGGGGGGACAAATGAGCAGTTCTTC. Protein sequence: CASSQGGTNEQFF.

Concerning this clone itself: Additional DNA sequences in this sample encode the identical CDR3. The rearrangement links TRBV30 to TRBJ2-1, with D perhaps matching TRBD2 (6 bases). Germline V CDR1 and CDR2: GTSNPN, SVGIG (reference sequence). The CDR3 is made up of 15 amino acids. V lost 2 bases and J lost 4, with 15 bases in between. The CDR3 sequence is CAWSSGGSGYNEQFF. CDR3 sequence (DNA): TGTGCCTGGAGTAGTGGAGGGTCAGGGTACAATGAGCAGTTCTTC.

The chain combines TRBV7-2 with TRBJ2-7; 9 bases match TRBD1. From germline, CDR1 is SGHTA and CDR2 FQGNSA. This CDR3 comprises 16 residues. With V trimmed by 4 bases and J by 5 bases, 12 bases remained unmatched. The DNA for the CDR3 is TGTGCCAGCAGCTCGTCCACTACCGGGACAGGGCACGAGCAGTACTTC. This gives the protein CASSSSTTGTGHEQYF.

The rearrangement joins TRBV9 to TRBJ2-7; 14 positions agree with TRBD2. Trimming removed 4 bases from V and 3 bases from J; junction bases left unmatched: 3. This CDR3 has 15 residues. CDR1 SGDLS and CDR2 YYNGEE come from the germline V gene. In DNA form, the CDR3 reads TGTGCCAGCAGCCTCGGGACTAGCGGGAGCTACGAGCAGTACTTC. It is translated as CASSLGTSGSYEQYF.

The chain has TRBV5-1 and TRBJ2-7; the D gene is possibly TRBD2 (6 bases). The CDR3 extends over 13 amino acids. Germline V gives CDR1 SGHRS, CDR2 YFSETQ. Between the trimmed V and J ends, which lost 0 bases and 6 bases, there was a span of 10 bases. In DNA form, the CDR3 reads TGCGCCAGCAGCTTGGAGGTCGGGGGCGAGCAGTACTTC. Translated: CASSLEVGGEQYF.

This chain uses TRBV15 with TRBJ1-2; D possibly corresponds to TRBD1 (5 bases). This CDR3 is 16 amino acids long. Germline-derived CDR1 and CDR2 are LNHNV and YYDKDF (reference sequence). Trimming took 0 bases from V and 2 from J, leaving 13 bases between them. CDR3 coding DNA: TGTGCCACCAGCAGAGATCTGGCAGGGTGGAACTATGGCTACACCTTC. Translation gives CATSRDLAGWNYGYTF.

The chain recombines TRBV28 with TRBJ1-4, with 7 bases lining up with TRBD1. V shed 6 bases, J shed 4 bases, and the junction held 5 bases outside the gene matches. Germline V gives CDR1 MDHEN, CDR2 SYDVKM. CDR3 length equals 14 residues. CDR3 loop: CASSRQGRNEKLFF. In DNA form, the CDR3 reads TGTGCCAGCAGCCGACAGGGACGTAATGAAAAACTGTTTTTT. Full variable domain (rest looked up from reference TRBV28 and TRBJ1-4): DVKVTQSSRYLVKRTGEKVFLECVQDMDHENMFWYRQDPGLGLRLIYFSYDVKMKEKGDIPEGYSVSREKKERFSLILESASTNQTSMYLCASSRQGRNEKLFFGSGTQLSVL.

A remark on this clone: In the same sample, other DNA sequences code for this CDR3. The rearrangement uses TRBV11-2 and TRBJ2-3; D is undetermined. The germline V gene encodes CDR1 SGHAT and CDR2 FQNNGV. The CDR3 spans 12 residues. Trimming removed 5 bases from V and 2 bases from J, with 5 bases in between. CDR3 nucleotide sequence: TGTGCCAGCAGCCCCTCCACAGATACGCAGTATTTT. It translates to CASSPSTDTQYF.

The chain combines TRBV5-1 with TRBJ2-2; D gene uncertain. This CDR3 is built from 12 residues. Germline loops: CDR1 SGHRS, CDR2 YFSETQ. Trimming removed 3 bases from V and 1 base from J, with 1 base in between. The CDR3 here is CASSWNTGELFF. CDR3 nucleotides: TGCGCCAGCAGCTGGAACACCGGGGAGCTGTTTTTT.

V and J are TRBV4-1 and TRBJ1-2, with D possibly TRBD1 on 5 matching bases. This CDR3 contains 14 residues. The V and J ends lost 4 bases and 7 bases respectively, with 16 bases between them. CDR1 is MGHRA and CDR2 is YSYEKL in the germline V gene. CDR3 in amino acids: CASSLHQGEFGYTF. CDR3 coding DNA: TGCGCCAGCAGCCTCCACCAGGGTGAATTTGGCTACACCTTC.

This clone was seen a few times. The chain carries TRBV6-1 and TRBJ2-6; no reliable D call. CDR3 length: 15 residues. Germline values: CDR1 MNHNS, CDR2 SASEGT. Between the trimmed V and J ends, which lost 9 bases and 0 bases, there was a span of 12 bases. The CDR3 region is CASGWYSSGANVLTF. The DNA for the CDR3 is TGTGCCAGTGGTTGGTATAGCTCTGGGGCCAACGTCCTGACTTTC.

Here the CDR3 reads CASSPSTGLGNGYTF. CDR3 sequence (DNA): TGTGCCAGCAGCCCATCGACAGGTTTAGGAAATGGCTACACCTTC. This chain connects TRBV9 to TRBJ1-2, with D perhaps TRBD1 (6 bases). V was trimmed by 4 bases and J by 6 bases, leaving 19 bases between them. This CDR3 region has 15 residues. From germline, CDR1 is SGDLS and CDR2 YYNGEE.

This clone was detected once. The rearrangement joins TRBV9 to TRBJ1-1; 8 bases are shared with TRBD1. Germline CDR1 SGDLS, CDR2 YYNGEE. The CDR3 has 15 residues. V lost 4 bases, J lost 1 base, and 6 bases stayed unmatched. Here the CDR3 DNA reads TGTGCCAGCAGCCGAATACAGGGGGAGAACACTGAAGCTTTCTTT. Protein: CASSRIQGENTEAFF.

This clone was observed a few times. V and J are TRBV27 and TRBJ2-1; 9 positions agree with TRBD1. Germline V gives CDR1 MNHEY, CDR2 SMNVEV (reference sequence). V shed 3 bases and J 5 bases; nucleotides not matched to a gene: 5. The CDR3 has 15 residues. The DNA for the CDR3 is TGTGCCAGCAGTTTTTGGGACAGGGTCAACAATGAGCAGTTCTTC. Protein sequence: CASSFWDRVNNEQFF.

The V call is TRBV9, the J call TRBJ2-3, with 10 bases identical to TRBD2. The CDR3 has 15 residues. Germline V CDR1 and CDR2: SGDLS, YYNGEE. Trimming at V came to 4 bases and at J to 12 bases, leaving 14 bases not matched to a gene. The DNA of the CDR3 is TGTGCCAGCAGCTCGACTAGCGGGCCGGATGGAACACAGTATTTT. Protein: CASSSTSGPDGTQYF.